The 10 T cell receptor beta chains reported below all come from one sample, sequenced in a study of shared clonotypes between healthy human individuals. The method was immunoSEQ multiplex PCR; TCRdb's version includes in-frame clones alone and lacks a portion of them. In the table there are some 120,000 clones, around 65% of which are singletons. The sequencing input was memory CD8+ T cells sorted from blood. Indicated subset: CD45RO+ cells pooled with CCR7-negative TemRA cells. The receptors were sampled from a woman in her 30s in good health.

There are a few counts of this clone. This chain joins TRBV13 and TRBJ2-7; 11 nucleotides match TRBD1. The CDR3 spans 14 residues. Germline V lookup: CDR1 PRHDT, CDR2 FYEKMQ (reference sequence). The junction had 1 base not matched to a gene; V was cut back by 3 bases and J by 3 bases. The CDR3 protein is CASSLGQGGYEQYF. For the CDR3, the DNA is TGTGCCAGCAGCTTGGGACAGGGGGGCTACGAGCAGTACTTC.

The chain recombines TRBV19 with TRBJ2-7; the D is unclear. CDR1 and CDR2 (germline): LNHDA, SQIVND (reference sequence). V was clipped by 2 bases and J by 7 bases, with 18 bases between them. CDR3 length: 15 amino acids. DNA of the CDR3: TGTGCCAGTAGTATAAGGTGGGCTACCGTGGAGGAGCAGTACTTC. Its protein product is CASSIRWATVEEQYF.

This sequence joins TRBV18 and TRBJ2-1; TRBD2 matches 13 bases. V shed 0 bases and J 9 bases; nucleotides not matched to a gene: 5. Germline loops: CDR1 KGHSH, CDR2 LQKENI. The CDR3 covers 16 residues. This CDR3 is CASSPPYGTSGTEQFF. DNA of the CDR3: TGTGCCAGCTCACCACCCTACGGGACTAGCGGGACTGAGCAGTTCTTC.

The DNA of the CDR3 is TGTGCCATCAGTGAGTCTTTTTGGACAGGCCTTAATGAAAAACTGTTTTTT. Its protein is CAISESFWTGLNEKLFF. The chain has TRBV10-3 and TRBJ1-4, with TRBD1 matching 7 bases. The germline V gene has CDR1 ENHRY and CDR2 SYGVKD. Trimming cost V 0 bases and J 4 bases; bases outside gene matches: 8. CDR3 length: 17 residues.

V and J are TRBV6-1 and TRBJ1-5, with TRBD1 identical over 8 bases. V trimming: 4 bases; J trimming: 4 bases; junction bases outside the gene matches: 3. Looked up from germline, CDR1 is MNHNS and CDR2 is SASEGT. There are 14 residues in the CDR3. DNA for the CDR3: TGTGCCAGCAGTGTGACAGGGGAGAATCAGCCCCAGCATTTT. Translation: CASSVTGENQPQHF.

The CDR3 reads CASSFPRTYSPYSNQPQHF. The CDR3 coding sequence is TGTGCCAGCAGTTTTCCCCGGACTTATTCCCCTTATAGCAATCAGCCCCAGCATTTT. The chain uses TRBV28 and TRBJ1-5; D is uncertain. Germline V gene data show CDR1 as MDHEN and CDR2 as SYDVKM. The V gene lost 3 bases and the J gene lost 0 bases, with 21 bases spanning the gap. The CDR3 is made up of 19 amino acids.

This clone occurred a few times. CDR3 coding DNA: TGTGCCAGCAGTGTTTTACCCTACGAGCAGTACTTC. It translates to CASSVLPYEQYF. The chain links TRBV2 to TRBJ2-7; no reliable D call. This CDR3 contains 12 residues. Germline assignment: CDR1 SNHLY and CDR2 FYNNEI. Trimming stripped 4 bases from V and 2 bases from J, with 6 bases between.

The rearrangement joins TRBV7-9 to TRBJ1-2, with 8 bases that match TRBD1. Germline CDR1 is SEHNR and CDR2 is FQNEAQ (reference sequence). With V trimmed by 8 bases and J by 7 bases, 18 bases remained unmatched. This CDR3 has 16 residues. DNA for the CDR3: TGTGCCAGCGAGTTTTTCCCCCAGGGGGCGAGAGCTGGCTACACCTTC. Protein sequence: CASEFFPQGARAGYTF.

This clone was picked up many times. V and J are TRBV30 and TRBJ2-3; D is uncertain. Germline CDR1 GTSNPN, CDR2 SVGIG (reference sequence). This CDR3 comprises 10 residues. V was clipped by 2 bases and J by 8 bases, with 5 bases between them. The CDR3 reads CAWSTSTQYF. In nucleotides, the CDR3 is TGTGCCTGGAGTACGAGTACGCAGTATTTT.

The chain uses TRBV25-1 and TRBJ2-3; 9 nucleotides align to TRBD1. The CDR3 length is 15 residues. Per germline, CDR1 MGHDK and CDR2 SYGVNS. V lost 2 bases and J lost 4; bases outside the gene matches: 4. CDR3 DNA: TGTGCCAGCAGTGAAAGTGGACAGGGGTCAGATACGCAGTATTTT. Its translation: CASSESGQGSDTQYF.